This T cell receptor beta chain was found in a study of cytomegalovirus exposure and HLA in healthy donors. About this clone itself: Antigen: not known.

The method was immunoSEQ multiplex PCR; TCRdb's version includes in-frame clones alone and lacks a portion of them. This repertoire shows 90,000 to 110,000 clones, about 90% found once; its top ten account for roughly 2.1%. Germline trimming cut 0 bases from V and 9 bases from J; bases unmatched to any gene: 9. This CDR3 comprises 16 residues. The germline V gene has CDR1 MDHEN and CDR2 SYDVKM. Study-level findings and limits: The dataset shows that most TCR sequences were rare, while some public TCRs occurred in many donors.

The donors were part of the validation cohort, which consisted of about 120 subjects and was separate from the first cohort of 666 subjects. The J gene is TRBJ2-7, the V gene TRBV28; 12 nucleotides agree with TRBD2. The sample taken for sequencing was PBMCs. The receptor was derived from a young woman in good health and CMV-seronegative. The CDR3 loop is CASSLWTSGRMEAQYF. CDR3 sequence (DNA): TGTGCCAGCAGTTTATGGACTAGCGGGAGAATGGAGGCGCAGTACTTC. The full variable domain, rest sourced from reference TRBV28 and TRBJ2-7, is DVKVTQSSRYLVKRTGEKVFLECVQDMDHENMFWYRQDPGLGLRLIYFSYDVKMKEKGDIPEGYSVSREKKERFSLILESASTNQTSMYLCASSLWTSGRMEAQYFGPGTRLTVT.